This TCR beta chain was sequenced in a study of cytomegalovirus exposure and HLA in healthy donors. Produced via immunoSEQ multiplex PCR; TCRdb's table is partial and in-frame only. The top ten hold approximately 0.95% of the sample, which has fewer than 350,000 clones, around 87% seen once. CDR3 length equals 15 residues. Losses at the gene ends were 6 bases for V and 4 bases for J; bases not matched to a gene: 9. Germline V gene data show CDR1 as MNHEY and CDR2 as SMNVEV (reference sequence). The rearrangement uses TRBV27 and TRBJ1-2, with 9 bases identical to TRBD1. The source of this sequence is a woman aged 18-35 years in good health and CMV-seronegative. Sequencing input: PBMCs. CDR3 bases: TGTGCCAGCAGCCCTCGACAGGGGGAAGTCTATGGCTACACCTTC. Protein sequence: CASSPRQGEVYGYTF.